Included here is one T cell receptor beta chain sequence, with context. The data belong to a study of blood T cell repertoires in COVID-19. For the study at large: In each case, the material was cDNA or gDNA derived from T cells, B-cell-depleted T cells, or PBMCs.

Under the authors' procedure: Quantification of nucleated cells was approximated via reference gene primer amplification. Profiled with immunoSEQ multiplex PCR; TCRdb holds only in-frame clones, not every one. V, J and clone size were drawn from that table, and D and trimming were deduced from the DNA. The sample has approximately 50,000 clones, over 75% seen once. V gave up 2 bases and J gave up 1 base, with 5 bases separating them. The CDR3 runs to 13 residues. The germline V gene has CDR1 SGHTA and CDR2 FQGTGA. The sequence was obtained from a man aged 40-49 years with acute or convalescent COVID-19. V is TRBV7-3 and J is TRBJ1-1; unclear D gene. The sequencing sample was made of peripheral blood. CDR3 residues: CASSLDSNTEAFF. CDR3 DNA: TGTGCCAGCAGCTTAGACTCGAACACTGAAGCTTTCTTT.